This TCR beta chain was documented in a study of CD8 T cells in Susac syndrome. Sequencing of TCR beta was carried out in blood CD8+ and CD4+ T cells. Germline CDR1 is SGHRS and CDR2 is YFSETQ. Losses at the gene ends were 0 bases for V and 7 bases for J; bases not matched to a gene: 4. This CDR3 contains 15 residues. Reverse transcription of roughly 0.5 to 1 ug RNA was carried out with random hexamers. TCRdb re-analysed the immunoSEQ multiplex PCR reads in MiXCR, keeping a single row per CDR3 protein. The table shows 150,000 to 200,000 distinct CDR3 sequences, with roughly 93% occurring only once. Sequencing used CD4+ T cells from PBMCs. V and J are TRBV5-1 and TRBJ1-6; 7 positions agree with TRBD1. The source of this sequence is a human donor in good health. This CDR3 reads CASSLAAGQNSPLHF. The DNA of the CDR3 is TGCGCCAGCAGCTTGGCCGCGGGACAGAATTCACCCCTCCACTTT.